In its sample, the clone carrying this T cell receptor beta chain was seen a few times. The antigen remains unidentified. A single record per CDR3 protein comes from TCRdb applying MiXCR to the reads. The repertoire consists of approximately 280,000 distinct CDR3 sequences, with 22% occurring once and the leading ten covering roughly a fifth. Trimming took 3 bases from V and 2 from J, leaving 7 bases between them. Germline-derived CDR1 and CDR2 are LNHDA and SQIVND (reference sequence). The CDR3 runs 13 residues. This sample stems from a study of T cell repertoires in cytomegalovirus infection. Looking at the study overall: Selection of CMV epitopes for the study included recently identified HLA-C-restricted and well-studied HLA-B-restricted ones. Both a matching HLA type and CMV infection were indicated by public TCR beta signatures. Study-level points and caveats: The ex vivo response showed dominance by HLA-C-restricted CMV-specific TCR beta clonotypes. The cumulative frequency of public TCR beta families identified carriers of CMV plus the relevant HLA.

Sample: cultured PBMCs, taken from culture after CMV antigen stimulation. The sequence was obtained from a human donor in good health (CMV status not recorded). Some clones in this sample may be carry-over from other donors' samples. This chain uses TRBV19 with TRBJ2-5; the D is unclear. The CDR3 sequence is CASSMNPQETQYF. The CDR3 DNA sequence: TGTGCCAGTAGTATGAACCCTCAAGAGACCCAGTACTTC. Complete variable domain (other parts from reference TRBV19 and TRBJ2-5): DGGITQSPKYLFRKEGQNVTLSCEQNLNHDAMYWYRQDPGQGLRLIYYSQIVNDFQKGDIAEGYSVSREKKESFPLTVTSAQKNPTAFYLCASSMNPQETQYFGPGTRLLVL.